The subject of this entry is one T cell receptor (beta chain). These data come from a study of blood T cell repertoires in COVID-19. As for the study in general: COVID-19 samples, acute and convalescent, were from the United States, Italy and Spain. T cells, B-cell-depleted T cells, or PBMCs provided the cDNA or gDNA that served as material.

Authors' data handling: Researchers report that nucleated cell counts were estimated from reference gene primer amplification. The repertoire was sequenced with immunoSEQ multiplex PCR; TCRdb's copy has only in-frame clones and lacks some. The D gene and trimming were derived from the DNA, and the V and J assignments and clone size from that table. This sample has some 70,000 clones, with 65% to 85% found just once. CDR3 size: 14 residues. Trimming removed 5 bases from V and 9 bases from J; junction bases left unmatched: 6. The germline gives CDR1 SGHAT, CDR2 FQNNGV. The sequencing sample was made of peripheral blood. The clonotype originates from a woman aged 50 to 60 with acute or convalescent COVID-19. The V gene is TRBV11-2, the J gene TRBJ1-6; 8 nucleotides agree with TRBD1. The CDR3 nucleotides read TGTGCCAGCAGCGTACAGGGGGATGGTTCACCCCTCCACTTT. This codes for CASSVQGDGSPLHF.